This TCR beta chain originates from a study of cytomegalovirus exposure and HLA in healthy donors. Points on this clone: The target antigen is unknown.

TCRdb keeps only in-frame clones here, not all; method: immunoSEQ multiplex PCR. Of fewer than 200,000 clones detected, less than 85% appear once; the ten largest clones hold roughly 15%. Findings and caveats of the study: Published work reported that the classifier diagnosed cytomegalovirus status with high specificity and sensitivity. The investigators catalogued some 150 TCR beta chains as cytomegalovirus-associated. In the 120 or so validation repertoires, roughly 94% of cluster scores exceeded 0, per a later analysis.

The donors were part of the validation cohort of 120 or so subjects. That cohort was separate from the first cohort, which comprised 550 to 750 subjects. Material for sequencing was PBMCs. The sequence came from a man younger than 30 in good health and CMV-seropositive.

The CDR3 DNA sequence: TGCAGCGTTGATCCCTTCGGTTATGGGGCAGAGGGCTACACCTTC. Its translation is CSVDPFGYGAEGYTF. The chain carries TRBV29-1 and TRBJ1-2, with TRBD1 as a possible D gene (5 bases). Deletions cut 3 bases from V and 8 bases from J, with 22 bases between. The germline gives CDR1 SQVTM, CDR2 ANQGSEA. The length of the CDR3 is 15 residues.